The rows below give T cell receptor beta chains drawn from one sample of a study of tumor and adjacent non-tumor tissue in lung cancer. Each CDR3 protein is one row after TCRdb ran MiXCR on the multiplex PCR reads. Altogether 65,000 to 95,000 distinct CDR3 sequences are present, 55% to 70% being singletons, with the ten largest covering over 10%. The sample comprised lung tumor tissue. The receptors were sampled from a woman in her 70s with non-small cell lung cancer. CDR3s include the opening cysteine and the closing phenylalanine or tryptophan. A D gene is named only where the DNA matches it firmly. Clone size is given for some rows only: seen once, a few or many times, or a class if the clone is expanded.

v_gene	j_gene	abundance	d_gene	CDR3nt	CDR3aa
TRBV6-5	TRBJ2-3	NA	NA	TGTGCCAGCAGTAACAAACAGGGACCGACATATACGCTGTATTTT	CASSNKQGPTYTLYF
TRBV20-1	TRBJ2-7	NA	TRBD1	TGCAGTGCTAGAGTAGGGACAGGGCTCTACGGGCAGTACTTC	CSARVGTGLYGQYF
TRBV11-3	TRBJ2-2	NA	NA	TGTGCCAGCAGCCCCCATAAATCGACGTCGAACACCGGGGGGCTGTTTTTT	CASSPHKSTSNTGGLFF
TRBV6-2/TRBV6-3	TRBJ2-7	medium-sized	TRBD2	TGTGCCAGCACCGCCCCGGGACTAGCGGTCTACGAGCAGTACTTC	CASTAPGLAVYEQYF
TRBV15	TRBJ2-7	NA	NA	TGTGCCACCAGCAGAAATCTGGGGGCCCCCGAGCAGTACTTC	CATSRNLGAPEQYF
TRBV29-1	TRBJ2-3	NA	NA	TGCAGCTTCTTAGGAAGCTCGATTAGCATAGATACGCAGTATTTT	CSFLGSSISIDTQYF
TRBV11-2	TRBJ2-1	NA	NA	TGTGCCTGCAGACAAACCGGGGCCCTCGGCAATGAGCAGTTCTTC	CACRQTGALGNEQFF
TRBV6-1	TRBJ2-7	NA	TRBD2	TGTGGCAGTAAAGGACTAGCGGGAGTCTCCGAGCAATACTTC	CGSKGLAGVSEQYF
TRBV6-1	TRBJ2-2	few	NA	TGTGCCAGCAGTGGGCGAGGAGCGGTTAACGCCGGGGAGCTGTTTTTT	CASSGRGAVNAGELFF
TRBV12-3/TRBV12-4	TRBJ1-1	NA	NA	TGTGCCAGCAATTTCAGCCTAACTGAAGCTTTCTTT	CASNFSLTEAFF
TRBV4-1	TRBJ1-1	NA	NA	TGTGCCAGCAGCCACCGGACAGAGAACACAGGAGCTTTCTTT	CASSHRTENTGAFF
TRBV5-1	TRBJ2-2	NA	NA	TGCGCCAGCAATTCTCTGGGGGACACCGGGGAGCTGTTTTTT	CASNSLGDTGELFF
TRBV10-2	TRBJ1-1	NA	NA	TGCGCCACCGCGGGGGCTGGCATGATCACTGAAGCTTTCTTT	CATAGAGMITEAFF
TRBV6-4	TRBJ2-1	NA	NA	TGTGCCAGCCCATGCGGATTAGAGCAGTTCTTC	CASPCGLEQFF
TRBV6-5	TRBJ1-2	NA	NA	TGTGCCAGCAGTACTCAGGGTGAGAAGTTTGGCTACACCTTC	CASSTQGEKFGYTF
TRBV28	TRBJ2-5	medium-sized	NA	TGTGCCAGCAGTCCCTCCGGGTTCCGAAAAGAGACCCAGTACTTC	CASSPSGFRKETQYF
TRBV4-1	TRBJ1-5	once	NA	TGCGCCAGCAGCCAAGAGGAGGCATGGATTCAGCCCCAGCATTTT	CASSQEEAWIQPQHF
TRBV5-1	TRBJ2-3	many	NA	TGCGCCAGCAGCCTCGGACTTTTAACAGATACGCAGTATTTT	CASSLGLLTDTQYF
TRBV20-1	TRBJ2-2	NA	TRBD2	TGCAGTGCTCCTAAAGCGGGGGCGGGCACCGGGCAGCTGTTTTTT	CSAPKAGAGTGQLFF
TRBV10-3	TRBJ2-6	NA	NA	TGTGCCTTCAGTGGAGTCGATAAGGGCCCTGGGGCCAACGTCCTAGCTTTC	CAFSGVDKGPGANVLAF
TRBV5-1	TRBJ2-7	NA	NA	TGCACCAGCAGCTTGTACAGGGAGAACTACGAGCAGTACTTC	CTSSLYRENYEQYF
TRBV20-1	TRBJ1-2	NA	NA	TGCAGTGCTAGAGATTCGACAGGTACTAACTATGGCTACACCTTC	CSARDSTGTNYGYTF
TRBV5-5	TRBJ2-1	NA	NA	TGTGCTAGCAGCACGACCATAGTAGAGGATGAACAGTTCTTC	CASSTTIVEDEQFF
TRBV6-5	TRBJ1-4	NA	NA	TGTGCCAGCAGTTATCGGGGTACGGATGACAAACTGTTTTTT	CASSYRGTDDKLFF
TRBV10-3	TRBJ2-3	once	NA	TGTGCCATCAGTGTATCAGGCACAAAAGCAGATATGCAGTATTTT	CAISVSGTKADMQYF
TRBV4-1	TRBJ2-1	many	NA	TGCGCCAGCAGCCAAGATGAGGACGGGCAGTTCTTC	CASSQDEDGQFF
TRBV5-4	TRBJ1-2	NA	TRBD1	TGTGCCAGCATCCAGTACAGGGGCATTGCTAACTATGGCTACACCTTC	CASIQYRGIANYGYTF
TRBV6-5	TRBJ1-2	NA	TRBD1	TGTGCCAGCAGTAGACAGGGGGCTCTTGGCTACACCTTC	CASSRQGALGYTF
TRBV11-2	TRBJ2-7	once	TRBD2	TGTGCCAGCAGCTCCTTAGTGGCGGGAGGGAACAAACAGTACTTC	CASSSLVAGGNKQYF
TRBV6-6	TRBJ2-7	many	TRBD2	TGTGCCAGCACAACGTACCTCGGGAACAGCGGGGCTAGCGTATACGAGCAGTACTTC	CASTTYLGNSGASVYEQYF
TRBV6-4	TRBJ1-1	NA	NA	TGTGCCAGCAGTGACCCAAGGACCCTCACCACTGAAGCTTTCTTT	CASSDPRTLTTEAFF
TRBV14	TRBJ2-3	many	NA	TGTGCCAGCAGCCAGAGACAGTACACAGATACGCAGTATTTT	CASSQRQYTDTQYF
TRBV6-5	TRBJ2-5	NA	TRBD2	TGTGCCAGCAGTTCCCGGACTAGCAGGACGTCCCAAGAGACCCAGTACTTC	CASSSRTSRTSQETQYF
TRBV7-9	TRBJ1-1	many	NA	TGTGCCAGCAGCCCGGGGACATCGAACACTGAAGCTTTCTTT	CASSPGTSNTEAFF
TRBV7-9	TRBJ2-1	NA	NA	TGTGCCAGCAGTCAGTCAATCTACGATGAGCAGTTCTTC	CASSQSIYDEQFF
TRBV6-5	TRBJ2-1	NA	TRBD2	TGTGCCAGGAGTAGAGGGACTAGCGGGAGTGGTGAGCAGTTCTTC	CARSRGTSGSGEQFF
TRBV5-1	TRBJ2-7	few	NA	TGCGCCAGCAAATATTCGGTAGCCTCCTACGAGCAGTACTTC	CASKYSVASYEQYF
TRBV11-2	TRBJ2-1	NA	TRBD2	TGTGCCAGCAGCTTAGATAGGACTAGCACCTACAATGAGCAGTTCTTC	CASSLDRTSTYNEQFF
TRBV20-1	TRBJ2-3	NA	NA	TGCACTGCTAGTTATCTAGCCCCAGATACGCGGTATTTT	CTASYLAPDTRYF
TRBV4-2	TRBJ1-6	NA	NA	TGTGCCAGCAGCCTATCGGACGGTGATAACTCACCCCTCCACTTT	CASSLSDGDNSPLHF
TRBV20-1	TRBJ2-1	NA	NA	TGCAGTGCTCGTCTTTCCCCGGGAAGCTCCTACTATGAGCAGTTCTTC	CSARLSPGSSYYEQFF
TRBV4-2	TRBJ2-1	once	TRBD2	TGTGCCAGCAGCGAGGAACTAGCGGGAGGGTGCAATGAGCAGTTCTTC	CASSEELAGGCNEQFF
TRBV29-1	TRBJ1-5	NA	NA	TGCAGCGTTAGGTGGTCATTTTATAGCAATCGGCCCCAGCATTTT	CSVRWSFYSNRPQHF
TRBV6-1	TRBJ2-3	many	NA	TGTGCCTGCAGTGAAGCGGGTCGAGATACGCAGTATTTT	CACSEAGRDTQYF
TRBV6-5	TRBJ1-2	many	NA	TGTGCCAGCAGGCAGGGTGGGCAGGGAGCTAACTATGGCTACACCTTC	CASRQGGQGANYGYTF
TRBV28	TRBJ2-1	NA	TRBD2	TGTGCCAGCAGTCGGAATGGACTACCGGGAGGGCCCCTTAATGAGCAGTTCTTC	CASSRNGLPGGPLNEQFF
TRBV6-5	TRBJ1-3	NA	NA	TGTGCCAGCACGCGGGACACCTCTGGAGACACCATATATTTT	CASTRDTSGDTIYF
TRBV14	TRBJ2-1	NA	NA	TGTGCCAGCAGCCAGTTATTAGAGACGGATATTGAGAATGAGCAGTTCTTC	CASSQLLETDIENEQFF